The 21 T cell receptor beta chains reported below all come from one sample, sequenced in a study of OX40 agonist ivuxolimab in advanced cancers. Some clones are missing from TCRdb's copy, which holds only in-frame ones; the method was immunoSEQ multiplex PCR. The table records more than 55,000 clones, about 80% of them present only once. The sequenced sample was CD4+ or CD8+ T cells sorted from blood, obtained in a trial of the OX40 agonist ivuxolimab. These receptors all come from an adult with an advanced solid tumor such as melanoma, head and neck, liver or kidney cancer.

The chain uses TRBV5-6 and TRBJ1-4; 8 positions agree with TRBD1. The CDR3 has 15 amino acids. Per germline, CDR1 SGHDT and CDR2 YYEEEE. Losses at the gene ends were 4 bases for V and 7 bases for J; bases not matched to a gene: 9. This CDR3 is CASSPPGGLGEKLFF. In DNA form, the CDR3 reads TGTGCCAGCAGCCCGCCAGGGGGCCTTGGTGAAAAACTGTTTTTT.

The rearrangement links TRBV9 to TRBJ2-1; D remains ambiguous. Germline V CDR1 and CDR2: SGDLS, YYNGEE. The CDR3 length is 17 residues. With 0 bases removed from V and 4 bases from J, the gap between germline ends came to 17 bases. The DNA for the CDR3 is TGTGCCAGCAGCGTAGGGGGTAGTTGGGCCTCGTACAATGAGCAGTTCTTC. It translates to CASSVGGSWASYNEQFF.

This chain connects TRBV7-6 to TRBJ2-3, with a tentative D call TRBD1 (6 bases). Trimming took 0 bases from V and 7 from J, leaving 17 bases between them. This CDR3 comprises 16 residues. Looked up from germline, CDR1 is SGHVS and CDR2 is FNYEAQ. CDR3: CASSLASGTLLHTQYF. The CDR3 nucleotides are TGTGCCAGCAGCTTAGCCTCCGGGACACTTCTTCATACGCAGTATTTT. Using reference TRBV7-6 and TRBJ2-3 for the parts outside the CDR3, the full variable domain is GAGVSQSPRYKVTKRGQDVALRCDPISGHVSLYWYRQALGQGPEFLTYFNYEAQQDKSGLPNDRFSAERPEGSISTLTIQRTEQRDSAMYRCASSLASGTLLHTQYFGPGTRLTVL.

The CDR3 region is CASSLPGANEKLFF. In DNA form, the CDR3 reads TGTGCCAGCAGCTTGCCGGGTGCTAATGAAAAACTGTTTTTT. The genes are TRBV5-8 and TRBJ1-4; D not resolved. The germline gives CDR1 SGHTS, CDR2 YDEGEE. The CDR3 extends over 14 amino acids. The V end lost 1 base, the J end lost 3 bases, and 7 bases lay between the germline ends.

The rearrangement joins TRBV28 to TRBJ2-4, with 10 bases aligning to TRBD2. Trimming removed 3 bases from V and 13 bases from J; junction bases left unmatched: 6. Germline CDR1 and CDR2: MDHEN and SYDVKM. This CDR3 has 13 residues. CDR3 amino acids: CASSFSGRMGQYF. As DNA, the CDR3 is TGTGCCAGCAGTTTTAGCGGGAGGATGGGCCAGTACTTC.

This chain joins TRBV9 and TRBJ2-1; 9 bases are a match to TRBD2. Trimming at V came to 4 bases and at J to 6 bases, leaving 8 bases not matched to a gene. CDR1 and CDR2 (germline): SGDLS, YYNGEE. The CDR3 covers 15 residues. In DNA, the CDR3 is TGTGCCAGCAGCAAGGGACTAGCTCAGGGCAATGAGCAGTTCTTC. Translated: CASSKGLAQGNEQFF. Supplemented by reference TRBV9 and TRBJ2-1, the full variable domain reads DSGVTQTPKHLITATGQRVTLRCSPRSGDLSVYWYQQSLDQGLQFLIQYYNGEERAKGNILERFSAQQFPDLHSELNLSSLELGDSALYFCASSKGLAQGNEQFFGPGTRLTVL.

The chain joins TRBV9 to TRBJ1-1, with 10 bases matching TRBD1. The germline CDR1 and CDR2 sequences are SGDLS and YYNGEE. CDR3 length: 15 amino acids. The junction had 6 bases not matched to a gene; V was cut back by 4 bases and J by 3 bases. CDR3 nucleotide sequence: TGTGCCAGCAGCTCCCAGGGACAGGGGTACACTGAAGCTTTCTTT. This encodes CASSSQGQGYTEAFF.

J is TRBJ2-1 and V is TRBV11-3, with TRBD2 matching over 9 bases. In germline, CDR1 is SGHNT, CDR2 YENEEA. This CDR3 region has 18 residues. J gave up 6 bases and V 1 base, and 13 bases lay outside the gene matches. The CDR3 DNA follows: TGTGCCAGCAGCTTAGGGGGCGGGAGGGCCCTCGGAGGCAATGAGCAGTTCTTC. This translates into CASSLGGGRALGGNEQFF.

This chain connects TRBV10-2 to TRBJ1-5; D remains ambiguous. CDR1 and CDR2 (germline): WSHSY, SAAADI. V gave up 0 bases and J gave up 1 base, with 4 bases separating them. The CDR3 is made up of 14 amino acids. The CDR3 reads CASSESGSNQPQHF. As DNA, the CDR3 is TGCGCCAGCAGTGAGTCTGGAAGCAATCAGCCCCAGCATTTT.

The chain's CDR3 is CASSADPSSNEQFF. CDR3 nucleotides: TGTGCCAGCAGTGCCGACCCCTCATCTAATGAGCAGTTCTTC. The V call is TRBV6-4, the J call TRBJ2-1; no firm D call. Germline V gene data show CDR1 as MRHNA and CDR2 as SNTAGT. V shed 4 bases and J shed 7 bases, with 14 bases lying between them. This CDR3 region has 14 residues.

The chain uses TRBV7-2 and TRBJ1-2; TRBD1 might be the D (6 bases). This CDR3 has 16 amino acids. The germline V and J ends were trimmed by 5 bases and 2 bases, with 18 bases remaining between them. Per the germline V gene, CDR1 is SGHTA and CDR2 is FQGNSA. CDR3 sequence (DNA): TGTGCCAGCAGCCATTCCCTGGCGGGGGGCAACTATGGCTACACCTTC. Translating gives CASSHSLAGGNYGYTF. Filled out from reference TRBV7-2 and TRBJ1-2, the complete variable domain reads GAGVSQSPSNKVTEKGKDVELRCDPISGHTALYWYRQSLGQGLEFLIYFQGNSAPDKSGLPSDRFSAERTGGSVSTLTIQRTQQEDSAVYLCASSHSLAGGNYGYTFGSGTRLTVV.

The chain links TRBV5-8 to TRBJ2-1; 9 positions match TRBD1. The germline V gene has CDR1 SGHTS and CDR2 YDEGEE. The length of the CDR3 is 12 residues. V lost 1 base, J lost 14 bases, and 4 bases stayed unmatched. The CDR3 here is CASSLRGTGKFF. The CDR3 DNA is TGTGCCAGCAGCTTGCGTGGGACAGGGAAGTTCTTC.

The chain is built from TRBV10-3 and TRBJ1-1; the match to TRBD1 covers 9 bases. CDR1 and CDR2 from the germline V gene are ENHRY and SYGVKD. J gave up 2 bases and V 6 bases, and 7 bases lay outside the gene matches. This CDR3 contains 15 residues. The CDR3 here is CAIRGGTGRNTEAFF. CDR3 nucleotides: TGTGCCATCAGGGGTGGGACAGGGAGAAACACTGAAGCTTTCTTT.

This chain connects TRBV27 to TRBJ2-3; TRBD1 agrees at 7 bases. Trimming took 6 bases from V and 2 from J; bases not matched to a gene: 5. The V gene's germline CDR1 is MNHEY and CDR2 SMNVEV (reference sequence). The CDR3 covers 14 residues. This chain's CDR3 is CASRSGQHTDTQYF. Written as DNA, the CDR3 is TGTGCCAGCAGGTCGGGACAGCACACAGATACGCAGTATTTT.

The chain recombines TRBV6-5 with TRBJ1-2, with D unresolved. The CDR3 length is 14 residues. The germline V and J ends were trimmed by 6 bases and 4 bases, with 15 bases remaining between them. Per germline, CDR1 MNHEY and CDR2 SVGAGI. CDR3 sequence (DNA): TGTGCCAGCAGCCGAGATCCTTGGACCTATGGCTACACCTTC. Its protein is CASSRDPWTYGYTF.

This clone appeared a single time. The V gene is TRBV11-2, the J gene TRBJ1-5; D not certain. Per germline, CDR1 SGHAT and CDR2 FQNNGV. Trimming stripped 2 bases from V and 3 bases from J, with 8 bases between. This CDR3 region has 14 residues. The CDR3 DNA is TGTGCCAGCAGCTTATACGGAAACAATCAGCCCCAGCATTTT. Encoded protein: CASSLYGNNQPQHF. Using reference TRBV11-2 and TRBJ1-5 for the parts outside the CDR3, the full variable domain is EAGVAQSPRYKIIEKRQSVAFWCNPISGHATLYWYQQILGQGPKLLIQFQNNGVVDDSQLPKDRFSAERLKGVDSTLKIQPAKLEDSAVYLCASSLYGNNQPQHFGDGTRLSIL.

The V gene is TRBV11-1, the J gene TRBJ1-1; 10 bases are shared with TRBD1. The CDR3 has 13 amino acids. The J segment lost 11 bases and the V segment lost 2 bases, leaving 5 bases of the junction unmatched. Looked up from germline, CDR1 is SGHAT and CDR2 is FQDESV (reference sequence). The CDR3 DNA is TGTGCCAGCAGCTTACGACAGGGGGCTTGGGCTTTCTTT. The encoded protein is CASSLRQGAWAFF.

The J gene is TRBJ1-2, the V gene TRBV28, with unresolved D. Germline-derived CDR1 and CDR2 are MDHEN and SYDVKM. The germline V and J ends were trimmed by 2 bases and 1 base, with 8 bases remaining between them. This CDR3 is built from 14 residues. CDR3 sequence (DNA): TGTGCCAGCAGTTTAATCGTCCTTAACTATGGCTACACCTTC. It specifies CASSLIVLNYGYTF.

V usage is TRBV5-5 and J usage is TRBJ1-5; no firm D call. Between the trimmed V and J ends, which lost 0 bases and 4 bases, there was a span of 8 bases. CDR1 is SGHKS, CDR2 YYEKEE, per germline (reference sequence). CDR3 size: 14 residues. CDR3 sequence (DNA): TGTGCCAGCAGCTTGGCCCAGCAAAATCAGCCCCAGCATTTT. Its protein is CASSLAQQNQPQHF.

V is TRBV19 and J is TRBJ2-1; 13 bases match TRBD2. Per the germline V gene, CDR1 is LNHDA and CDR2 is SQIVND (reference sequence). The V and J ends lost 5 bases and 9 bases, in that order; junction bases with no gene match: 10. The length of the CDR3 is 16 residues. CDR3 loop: CASSVPGLAGFAEQFF. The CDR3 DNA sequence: TGTGCCAGTAGTGTTCCGGGACTAGCGGGATTTGCTGAGCAGTTCTTC.

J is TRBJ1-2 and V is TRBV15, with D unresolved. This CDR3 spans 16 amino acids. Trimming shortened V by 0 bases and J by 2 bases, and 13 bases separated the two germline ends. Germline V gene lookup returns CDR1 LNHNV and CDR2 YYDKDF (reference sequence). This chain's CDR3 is CATSRDRIVFNYGYTF. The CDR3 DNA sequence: TGTGCCACCAGCAGAGATAGGATAGTCTTCAACTATGGCTACACCTTC. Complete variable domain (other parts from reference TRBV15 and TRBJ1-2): DAMVIQNPRYQVTQFGKPVTLSCSQTLNHNVMYWYQQKSSQAPKLLFHYYDKDFNNEADTPDNFQSRRPNTSFCFLDIRSPGLGDTAMYLCATSRDRIVFNYGYTFGSGTRLTVV.